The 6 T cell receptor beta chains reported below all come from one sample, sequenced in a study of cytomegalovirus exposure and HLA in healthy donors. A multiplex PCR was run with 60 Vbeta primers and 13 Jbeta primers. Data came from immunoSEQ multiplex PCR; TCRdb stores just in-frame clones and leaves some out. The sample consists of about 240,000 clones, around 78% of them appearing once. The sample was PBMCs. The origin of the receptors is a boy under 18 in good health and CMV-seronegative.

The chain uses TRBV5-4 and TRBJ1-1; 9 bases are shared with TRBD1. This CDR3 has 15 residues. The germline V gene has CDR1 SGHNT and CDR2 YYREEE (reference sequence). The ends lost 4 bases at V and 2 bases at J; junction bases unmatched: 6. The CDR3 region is CASSGTGGRNTEAFF. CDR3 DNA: TGTGCCAGCAGCGGAACAGGGGGCCGAAACACTGAAGCTTTCTTT.

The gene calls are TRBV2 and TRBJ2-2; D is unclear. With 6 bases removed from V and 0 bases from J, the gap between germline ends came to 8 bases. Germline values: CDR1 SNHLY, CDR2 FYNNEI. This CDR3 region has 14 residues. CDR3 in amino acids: CASRAGSNTGELFF. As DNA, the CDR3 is TGTGCCAGCAGAGCAGGTTCGAACACCGGGGAGCTGTTTTTT.

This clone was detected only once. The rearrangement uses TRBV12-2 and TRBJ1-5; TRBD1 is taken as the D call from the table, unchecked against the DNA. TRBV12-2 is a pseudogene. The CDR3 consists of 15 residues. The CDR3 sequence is CASRLRDRDNQPQHF. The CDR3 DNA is TGTGCAAGTCGCCTCCGGGACAGGGATAATCAGCCCCAGCATTTT.

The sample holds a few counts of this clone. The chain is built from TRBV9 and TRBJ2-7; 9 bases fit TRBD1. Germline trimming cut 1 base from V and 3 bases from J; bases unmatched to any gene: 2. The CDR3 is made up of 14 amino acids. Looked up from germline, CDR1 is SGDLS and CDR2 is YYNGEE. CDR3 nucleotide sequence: TGTGCCAGCAGCGTAAGGGACAGGGACTACGAGCAGTACTTC. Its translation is CASSVRDRDYEQYF.

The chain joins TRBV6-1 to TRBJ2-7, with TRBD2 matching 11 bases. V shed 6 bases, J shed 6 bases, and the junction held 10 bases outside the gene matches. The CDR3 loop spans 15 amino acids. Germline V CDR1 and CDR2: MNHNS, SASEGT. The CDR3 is CASSARSGRAGEQYF. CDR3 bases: TGTGCCAGCAGCGCCCGTAGCGGGAGGGCTGGCGAGCAGTACTTC.

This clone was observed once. Here the CDR3 reads CAWNSPGSTDTQYF. The DNA of the CDR3 is TGTGCCTGGAACTCTCCGGGGTCCACAGATACGCAGTATTTT. J is TRBJ2-3 and V is TRBV30; D is perhaps TRBD2 (5 bases). The CDR3 extends over 14 amino acids. V was trimmed by 4 bases and J by 2 bases, leaving 13 bases between them. The germline V gene encodes CDR1 GTSNPN and CDR2 SVGIG (reference sequence).